The 6 T cell receptor beta chains below all came from one sample that was sequenced in a study of T cell responses to AZD1222 COVID-19 vaccine. The data were produced by immunoSEQ multiplex PCR, yet TCRdb's version contains in-frame clones alone and is incomplete. This sample has 95,000 to 150,000 clones, with roughly 87% found just once. The sample was peripheral blood, taken on day 0 of MenACWY control vaccination. These receptors were collected from an adult in good health.

The V gene is TRBV5-6, the J gene TRBJ2-2; 9 nucleotides align to TRBD1. This CDR3 spans 15 amino acids. V dropped 4 bases and J dropped 4; count of bases not matched to a gene: 5. Germline values: CDR1 SGHDT, CDR2 YYEEEE. CDR3: CASSPGQGSTGELFF. The CDR3 DNA reads as TGTGCCAGCAGCCCGGGACAGGGAAGCACCGGGGAGCTGTTTTTT.

The V and J genes are TRBV27 and TRBJ2-6; the D gene is possibly TRBD2 (6 bases). V was clipped by 4 bases and J by 0 bases, with 13 bases between them. The CDR3 totals 17 residues. Germline assignment: CDR1 MNHEY and CDR2 SMNVEV (reference sequence). CDR3 coding DNA: TGTGCCAGCAGTTCCCGGGACTCAAACTCTGGGGCCAACGTCCTGACTTTC. It encodes CASSSRDSNSGANVLTF.

The rearrangement joins TRBV5-6 to TRBJ2-2; D possibly corresponds to TRBD1 (5 bases). Per the germline V gene, CDR1 is SGHDT and CDR2 is YYEEEE. V lost 1 base and J 9 bases, leaving 16 bases between the germline ends. The CDR3 extends over 15 amino acids. The CDR3 coding sequence is TGTGCCAGCAGCTTGACCCAGGGTAGGATCCGGGAGCTGTTTTTT. Translation: CASSLTQGRIRELFF. The full variable domain, with the rest looked up from reference TRBV5-6 and TRBJ2-2, is DAGVTQSPTHLIKTRGQQVTLRCSPKSGHDTVSWYQQALGQGPQFIFQYYEEEERQRGNFPDRFSGHQFPNYSSELNVNALLLGDSALYLCASSLTQGRIRELFFGEGSRLTVL.

The chain carries TRBV9 and TRBJ2-2; 7 bases are a match to TRBD2. V dropped 0 bases and J dropped 2; count of bases not matched to a gene: 4. Germline loops: CDR1 SGDLS, CDR2 YYNGEE. The CDR3 has 16 residues. The CDR3 spells CASSVVSSGNTGELFF. The DNA for the CDR3 is TGTGCCAGCAGCGTAGTTTCTAGCGGCAACACCGGGGAGCTGTTTTTT.

The V and J genes are TRBV4-1 and TRBJ1-1; D may be TRBD1 (6 bases). Trimming took 6 bases from V and 4 from J, leaving 12 bases between them. CDR1 is MGHRA, CDR2 YSYEKL, per germline. This CDR3 spans 13 amino acids. Written as DNA, the CDR3 is TGCGCCAGCAGGCCTCAGGGGTCCACTGAAGCTTTCTTT. This translates into CASRPQGSTEAFF.

The gene calls are TRBV6-5 and TRBJ1-2, with D possibly TRBD1 on 6 matching bases. From germline, CDR1 is MNHEY and CDR2 SVGAGI. Trimming removed 2 bases from V and 8 bases from J, with 12 bases in between. CDR3 length: 13 amino acids. The CDR3 DNA follows: TGTGCCAGCAGTTACCACCAGGGGCGCGGCTACACCTTC. Amino acid sequence: CASSYHQGRGYTF.